This T cell receptor beta chain was retrieved from a study of T cell responses to AZD1222 COVID-19 vaccine. Study results and limitations: Across spike, vaccine-associated CD4 TCRs were found, dominant at 160-218 and 743-854. It should be noted that donors were predominantly white British and more often female, and clonal diversity was possibly underestimated.

The table came from immunoSEQ multiplex PCR; TCRdb's copy has only in-frame clones and leaves some out. The sample lists approximately 110,000 clones; around 89% were seen once. Deletions cut 5 bases from V and 4 bases from J, with 7 bases between. This CDR3 contains 12 residues. Germline V gives CDR1 LNHDA, CDR2 SQIVND (reference sequence). In the case of this clone: The antigen is unknown.

The chain recombines TRBV19 with TRBJ2-3; possibly TRBD2 for D (6 bases). The sequence came from an adult in good health. Sample: peripheral blood, taken on day 0 of AZD1222 vaccination. The CDR3 sequence: CASSGGADTQYF. CDR3 nucleotide sequence: TGTGCCAGTAGTGGCGGGGCAGATACGCAGTATTTT.